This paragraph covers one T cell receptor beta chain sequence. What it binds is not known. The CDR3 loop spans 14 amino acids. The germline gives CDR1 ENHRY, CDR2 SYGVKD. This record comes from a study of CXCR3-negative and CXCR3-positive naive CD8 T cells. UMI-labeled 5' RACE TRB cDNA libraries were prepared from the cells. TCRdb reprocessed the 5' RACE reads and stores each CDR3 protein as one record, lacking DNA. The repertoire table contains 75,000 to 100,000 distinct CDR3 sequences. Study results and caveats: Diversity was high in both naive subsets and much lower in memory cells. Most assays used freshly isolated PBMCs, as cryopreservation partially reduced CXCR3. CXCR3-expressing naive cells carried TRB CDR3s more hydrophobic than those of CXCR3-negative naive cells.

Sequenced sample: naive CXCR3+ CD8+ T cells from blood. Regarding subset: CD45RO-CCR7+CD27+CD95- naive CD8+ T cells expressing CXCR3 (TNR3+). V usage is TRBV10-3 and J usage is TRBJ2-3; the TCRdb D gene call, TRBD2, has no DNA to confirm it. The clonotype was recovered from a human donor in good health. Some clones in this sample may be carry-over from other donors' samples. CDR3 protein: CAITSGVSTDTQYF.